This TCR beta chain was captured in a study of PD-1 blockade in classical Hodgkin lymphoma (dated by TCRdb to about 2020). Notes on the research overall: A peripheral blood immune signature of response to PD-1 blockade in classical Hodgkin lymphoma was defined using TCR beta sequencing and CyTOF. Overall results and qualifications from the work: Newly diagnosed patients were reported to have lower baseline TCR diversity than healthy donors, and relapsed/refractory patients were reported to have lower baseline TCR diversity still. Only a single clinical trial cohort was studied, and what caused the repertoire differences, possibly disease activity or prior therapy, remained undefined.

Sample time point, as interpreted from the label and publication: newly diagnosed, previously untreated cHL patient sample. A Miltenyi CD8+ T cell isolation kit was used for magnetic negative selection to purify CD8+ T cells from thawed PBMCs. As a comparison group for the relapsed/refractory trial patients, PBMCs from patients with newly diagnosed, previously untreated classical Hodgkin lymphoma were sequenced. Peripheral blood was collected in 8 mL Vacutainer Cell Preparation Tubes, from which PBMCs were isolated by centrifugation and then cryopreserved. Purified CD4+ and CD8+ fractions were prepared only for cases with an additional available PBMC sample. Magnetically labelled cells were removed on LS columns in a quadroMACS separator, and the flow-through was collected as the purified fraction. The CDR3 goes from the cysteine to the phenylalanine over 16 residues. Only CDR3 DNA is held: 48 bases, read in frame from base 1. As encoded in the germline V gene (reference sequence), CDR1 is MNHEY while CDR2 is SMNVEV. The V end loses 6 bases and the J end loses 0 bases, and a stretch of 12 bases separates them.

The Qiagen DNeasy kit was used to extract genomic DNA both from unsorted PBMCs and from the negatively selected CD4+ and CD8+ fractions. Using primers that anneal to V and J segments, immunoSEQ multiplex PCR amplified the TCR beta CDR3 regions. Amplification bias was minimized using a synthetic immune receptor repertoire, and residual bias was removed computationally after sequencing. The paper's data handling went like this. Custom Python scripts were used to quantify repertoire diversity as the Shannon entropy index. The unsorted, CD4+ and CD8+ repertoires were each analyzed separately, with the exception of combined analyses, where CD4+ and CD8+ sequences were merged in silico. Imported from immuneACCESS, the table was reduced by TCRdb to in-frame sequences with V and J called. These copies leave out some clones; in studies compared against another copy, an unresolved V gene accounts for under half, and the cause of the remainder is not known. Clonal size and the V and J genes are those of that table, whereas D and trimming came from the DNA. This sample lists approximately 10,000 clones; under 90% were detected once. Jointly, the top ten make up about 15% of the sample.

This clone was picked up one time. The clone's antigen remains unknown. No base quality values were provided; no much bigger clone lies one nucleotide off. The V and J segments used are TRBV27 and TRBJ2-6; there is no confident call for the D gene. This clonotype was obtained from a human donor with classical Hodgkin lymphoma. Sample: CD8+ T cells from blood. The CDR3 loop reads CASRVDRYSGANVLTF. The bases are TGTGCCAGCAGAGTGGACCGATACTCTGGGGCCAACGTCCTGACTTTC.